A single sample is the source of the 21 T cell receptor beta chains below, sequenced in a study of blood T cell repertoires in COVID-19. Libraries were prepared by immunoSEQ multiplex PCR; TCRdb keeps only in-frame clonotypes and omits some of them. The top ten clones hold approximately 9.3% of a sample with around 390,000 clones, approximately 87% of them seen once. The sample was PBMCs or T cells enriched from blood (not recorded which). The receptors were sampled from a woman in her forties or fifties who had recovered from COVID-19.

The chain has TRBV5-1 and TRBJ2-1; D possibly corresponds to TRBD2 (5 bases). The CDR3 has 14 residues. Looked up from germline, CDR1 is SGHRS and CDR2 is YFSETQ. Trimming removed 1 base from V and 2 bases from J, with 7 bases in between. CDR3 amino acids: CASSLRGTYNEQFF. The CDR3 region has the DNA TGCGCCAGCAGCTTGCGGGGTACCTACAATGAGCAGTTCTTC.

The chain is built from TRBV18 and TRBJ1-1; 10 bases match TRBD1. This CDR3 contains 14 residues. Germline CDR1 and CDR2: KGHSH and LQKENI. The trim removed 6 bases at V and 6 bases at J, leaving 7 bases unmatched. CDR3 nucleotide sequence: TGTGCCAGCTCTTTAGACAGGGGGCATTCTGAAGCTTTCTTT. Residues: CASSLDRGHSEAFF.

This clone was found once. The V gene is TRBV6-1, the J gene TRBJ2-7, with no clear D. This CDR3 has 15 amino acids. V lost 0 bases and J lost 2, with 11 bases in between. Germline CDR1 reads MNHNS; CDR2 reads SASEGT. In nucleotides, the CDR3 is TGTGCCAGCAGTGAAGCCCCAGCGAGACCCTACGAGCAGTACTTC. It translates to CASSEAPARPYEQYF.

The chain couples TRBV5-1 to TRBJ2-5; 8 positions agree with TRBD1. Unmatched junction bases numbered 2, after V lost 2 bases and J lost 5 bases. The CDR3 runs to 13 residues. Germline V lookup: CDR1 SGHRS, CDR2 YFSETQ. Written as DNA, the CDR3 is TGCGCCAGCAGCTTTAACAGGGGGGAGACCCAGTACTTC. This gives the protein CASSFNRGETQYF.

The CDR3 loop reads CASSQELAGGPLQETQYF. The CDR3 coding sequence is TGTGCCAGCAGCCAAGAACTAGCGGGGGGACCCCTCCAAGAGACCCAGTACTTC. This chain links TRBV4-2 with TRBJ2-5, with 12 bases matching TRBD2. Germline V gene lookup returns CDR1 LGHNA and CDR2 YNFKEQ. V lost 0 bases and J lost 1; bases outside the gene matches: 6. This CDR3 has 18 residues.

The chain links TRBV4-1 to TRBJ1-5; maybe TRBD1 (6 bases). Germline V gives CDR1 MGHRA, CDR2 YSYEKL. This CDR3 region has 15 residues. Trimming stripped 4 bases from V and 3 bases from J, with 13 bases between. Here the CDR3 DNA reads TGCGCCAGCAGCCTACCAGGGGACCCCAATCAGCCCCAGCATTTT. It encodes CASSLPGDPNQPQHF.

This chain connects TRBV5-4 to TRBJ2-7, with TRBD1 as a possible D gene (5 bases). The V gene's germline CDR1 is SGHNT and CDR2 YYREEE (reference sequence). Trimming pared 4 bases from V and 3 bases from J, leaving 14 bases between. The CDR3 totals 14 residues. CDR3 loop: CASSQKGQGYEQYF. CDR3 in DNA: TGTGCCAGCAGCCAAAAAGGGCAGGGCTACGAGCAGTACTTC.

V is TRBV29-1 and J is TRBJ1-2; no firm D call. Per the germline V gene, CDR1 is SQVTM and CDR2 is ANQGSEA. V lost 0 bases to trimming and J lost 4 bases, with 9 bases between them. CDR3 size: 13 residues. The CDR3 loop is CSVEDPGGYGYTF. As DNA, the CDR3 is TGCAGCGTTGAAGATCCCGGAGGCTATGGCTACACCTTC.

The V call is TRBV30, the J call TRBJ1-1; no firm D call. The CDR3 runs 12 residues. The germline V gene encodes CDR1 GTSNPN and CDR2 SVGIG (reference sequence). V was shortened by 4 bases and J by 1 base, with 7 bases between the two germline ends. This CDR3 is CAWNPRNTEAFF. CDR3 coding DNA: TGTGCCTGGAATCCTCGGAACACTGAAGCTTTCTTT.

The rearrangement uses TRBV2 and TRBJ1-2; D remains unclear. Germline V lookup: CDR1 SNHLY, CDR2 FYNNEI. The CDR3 is 14 amino acids. Trimming left V 6 bases short and J 2 bases short, with 13 bases between. The CDR3: CASRADGRNYGYTF. The DNA for the CDR3 is TGTGCCAGCAGAGCGGACGGAAGAAACTATGGCTACACCTTC.

The V call is TRBV9, the J call TRBJ2-7; D unclear. Germline loops: CDR1 SGDLS, CDR2 YYNGEE. The CDR3 is 14 amino acids. V gave up 4 bases and J gave up 0 bases, with 11 bases separating them. This CDR3 is CASSFRSSSYEQYF. DNA of the CDR3: TGTGCCAGCAGCTTCCGGTCGAGCTCCTACGAGCAGTACTTC.

The chain recombines TRBV2 with TRBJ2-7; the D gene is possibly TRBD2 (5 bases). Germline V gene sequence: CDR1 SNHLY, CDR2 FYNNEI. This CDR3 is built from 14 residues. V dropped 4 bases and J dropped 0 bases, with 10 bases sitting between them. The CDR3 DNA reads as TGTGCCAGCAGTGCAGGACTGCCCTCCTACGAGCAGTACTTC. This encodes CASSAGLPSYEQYF.

This sequence joins TRBV7-9 and TRBJ1-3, with D uncertain. Germline V gene data show CDR1 as SEHNR and CDR2 as FQNEAQ (reference sequence). The length of the CDR3 is 15 residues. Between the trimmed V and J ends, which lost 5 bases and 2 bases, there was a span of 13 bases. The CDR3 here is CASSTRHHPGNTIYF. Here the CDR3 DNA reads TGTGCCAGCAGCACAAGACACCACCCTGGAAACACCATATATTTT.

This clone was seen a few times. Additional DNA sequences in this sample encode the identical CDR3. V usage is TRBV9 and J usage is TRBJ2-7; perhaps TRBD1 as D (5 bases). The V and J ends lost 0 bases and 1 base respectively, with 8 bases between them. Germline loops: CDR1 SGDLS, CDR2 YYNGEE. This CDR3 is built from 14 residues. CDR3 in DNA: TGTGCCAGCAGCGTAGGATCAGGGTCCTACGAGCAGTACTTC. This encodes CASSVGSGSYEQYF.

The CDR3 is CASSPIPADNEQFF. The CDR3 DNA reads TGTGCCAGCAGCCCGATCCCAGCGGACAATGAGCAGTTCTTC. The genes are TRBV9 and TRBJ2-1, with TRBD2 as a possible D gene (5 bases). Trimming left V 4 bases short and J 5 bases short, with 13 bases between. In germline, CDR1 is SGDLS, CDR2 YYNGEE. The CDR3 spans 14 residues.

The chain recombines TRBV5-5 with TRBJ1-1; TRBD1 matches 10 bases. The germline CDR1 and CDR2 sequences are SGHKS and YYEKEE (reference sequence). V was pared by 5 bases and J by 6 bases, with 10 bases of the junction left unmatched. The CDR3 has 15 residues. The CDR3 bases are TGTGCCAGCAGGCATACCGGGACAGGGGAATCTGAAGCTTTCTTT. Its protein is CASRHTGTGESEAFF.

This chain joins TRBV10-3 and TRBJ1-5; tentatively, D is TRBD1 (6 bases). Per germline, CDR1 ENHRY and CDR2 SYGVKD. The CDR3 contains 14 residues. V was cut by 0 bases and J by 6 bases, with 9 bases left in between. Written as DNA, the CDR3 is TGTGCCATCAGTGAGTCTCGACAGGCTCAGCCCCAGCATTTT. Translation gives CAISESRQAQPQHF.

The rearrangement links TRBV5-1 to TRBJ1-1; D possibly corresponds to TRBD1 (6 bases). Trimming stripped 4 bases from V and 1 base from J, with 17 bases between. This CDR3 has 16 amino acids. Germline V gives CDR1 SGHRS, CDR2 YFSETQ. CDR3 protein: CASSRTGSRGNTEAFF. The DNA of the CDR3 is TGCGCCAGCAGCCGCACCGGTTCCAGGGGGAACACTGAAGCTTTCTTT.

The V call is TRBV19, the J call TRBJ2-6; possible D gene TRBD1, 5 bases. Per the germline V gene, CDR1 is LNHDA and CDR2 is SQIVND (reference sequence). Trimming took off 7 bases at V and 0 bases at J, with 19 bases between the two ends. The CDR3 length is 18 residues. The CDR3 protein is CASTLDFSDTSGANVLTF. For the CDR3, the DNA is TGTGCCAGTACCCTCGATTTTTCGGACACCTCTGGGGCCAACGTCCTGACTTTC.

V gene TRBV7-2 combines with J gene TRBJ1-1; D is undetermined. CDR1 and CDR2 from the germline V gene are SGHTA and FQGNSA. The CDR3 sequence is 14 residues long. V gave up 7 bases and J gave up 0 bases, with 12 bases separating them. CDR3: CASKLQTMNTEAFF. In DNA form, the CDR3 reads TGTGCCAGCAAACTCCAGACAATGAACACTGAAGCTTTCTTT.

The chain combines TRBV19 with TRBJ1-2; 7 bases match TRBD1. The CDR3 consists of 15 residues. Germline loops: CDR1 LNHDA, CDR2 SQIVND (reference sequence). Trimming at V came to 4 bases and at J to 8 bases, leaving 13 bases not matched to a gene. The CDR3 nucleotides read TGTGCCAGTAGTAGCCCGGGACAGATTTTGGGGGGCTACACCTTC. As protein: CASSSPGQILGGYTF.